The 10 T cell receptor beta chains given below trace back to one sample, sequenced in a study of T cell responses to AZD1222 COVID-19 vaccine. The table came from immunoSEQ multiplex PCR; TCRdb's copy has only in-frame clones and leaves some out. The data show fewer than 50,000 clones, more than 60% seen once. Sequencing was performed on peripheral blood, taken on day 0 of AZD1222 vaccination. The receptors were gathered from an adult in good health.

V gene TRBV14 combines with J gene TRBJ2-2; D remains ambiguous. V was trimmed by 4 bases and J by 4 bases, leaving 4 bases between them. Looked up from germline, CDR1 is SGHDN and CDR2 is FVKESK. This CDR3 is built from 12 residues. The CDR3 sequence: CASSLATGELFF. The CDR3 DNA sequence: TGTGCCAGCAGCCTTGCCACCGGGGAGCTGTTTTTT.

V and J are TRBV9 and TRBJ2-2; the D gene is possibly TRBD1 (5 bases). V was trimmed by 0 bases and J by 9 bases, leaving 15 bases between them. The CDR3 is made up of 15 amino acids. Germline loops: CDR1 SGDLS, CDR2 YYNGEE. The CDR3 coding sequence is TGTGCCAGCAGCGTAGGGTCTGACAGCTCTTGGGAGCTGTTTTTT. Its translation is CASSVGSDSSWELFF.

This chain joins TRBV5-1 and TRBJ2-3; D is perhaps TRBD1 (6 bases). Germline assignment: CDR1 SGHRS and CDR2 YFSETQ. This CDR3 comprises 15 residues. V lost 4 bases to trimming and J lost 1 base, with 13 bases between them. Here the CDR3 reads CASSPGQTGTDTQYF. CDR3 in DNA: TGCGCCAGCAGCCCAGGACAGACCGGCACAGATACGCAGTATTTT.

This chain links TRBV27 with TRBJ2-7; D ambiguous. The CDR3 spans 13 residues. Germline V gene sequence: CDR1 MNHEY, CDR2 SMNVEV (reference sequence). The V gene lost 4 bases and the J gene lost 2 bases, with 9 bases spanning the gap. The CDR3 spells CASSSHRAYEQYF. Written as DNA, the CDR3 is TGTGCCAGCAGTTCACATCGGGCCTACGAGCAGTACTTC.

The J gene is TRBJ1-2, the V gene TRBV28; no clear D. There are 15 residues in the CDR3. Germline lookup yields CDR1 MDHEN and CDR2 SYDVKM. The V and J ends lost 1 base and 3 bases respectively, with 12 bases between them. CDR3 nucleotides: TGTGCCAGCAGTTTATTAACCGGAATCGACTATGGCTACACCTTC. As protein: CASSLLTGIDYGYTF.

The chain joins TRBV6-5 to TRBJ2-3; TRBD1 aligns across 9 bases. This CDR3 region has 14 residues. V lost 6 bases and J lost 7; bases outside the gene matches: 8. The germline CDR1 and CDR2 sequences are MNHEY and SVGAGI. The CDR3, as DNA: TGTGCCAGCAGCCGGGACAGGGTCATAAATACGCAGTATTTT. This codes for CASSRDRVINTQYF.

This clone was recorded once. The chain carries TRBV10-3 and TRBJ1-4, with 9 bases aligning to TRBD1. The ends lost 5 bases at V and 8 bases at J; junction bases unmatched: 6. Per germline, CDR1 ENHRY and CDR2 SYGVKD. The CDR3 sequence is 14 residues long. The CDR3 DNA is TGTGCCATCAGTTTACAGGGGGCCGGAGAAAAACTGTTTTTT. This encodes CAISLQGAGEKLFF.

CDR3 in amino acids: CASSTRQGNIQYF. DNA for the CDR3: TGTGCCAGTAGTACCCGACAGGGGAACATTCAGTACTTC. The chain employs TRBV19 and TRBJ2-4, with 8 bases lining up with TRBD1. Germline V CDR1 and CDR2: LNHDA, SQIVND (reference sequence). CDR3 length: 13 residues. V was pared by 4 bases and J by 7 bases, with 3 bases of the junction left unmatched.

This rearrangement joins TRBV28 to TRBJ1-2; D is unclear. Germline CDR1 reads MDHEN; CDR2 reads SYDVKM. V was trimmed by 1 base and J by 9 bases, leaving 18 bases between them. The CDR3 length is 15 residues. CDR3 amino acids: CASSLSVSGAMSYTF. CDR3 coding DNA: TGTGCCAGCAGTTTATCAGTCAGCGGCGCTATGAGCTACACCTTC.

The chain couples TRBV9 to TRBJ2-2; D remains ambiguous. CDR1 is SGDLS and CDR2 is YYNGEE in the germline V gene. This CDR3 is built from 15 residues. Trimming took off 0 bases at V and 1 base at J, with 7 bases between the two ends. The CDR3 region is CASSVAAGNTGELFF. Written as DNA, the CDR3 is TGTGCCAGCAGCGTAGCGGCAGGGAACACCGGGGAGCTGTTTTTT.